The source of this T cell receptor (beta chain) is a study of shared clonotypes between healthy human individuals. Study results and limitations: It was observed that 5% to 6% of naive CD4 clonotypes were shared across a handful of donors. Represented diversity (both genetic and exposure-history) was limited by the small number of donors.

Turning to this clone: Its antigen is unidentified.

Splitting of CD4+ cells produced CD45RA+ naive and CD45RA-negative memory subsets. The assay was carried out at the deep level. Clones were sequenced by immunoSEQ multiplex PCR, and TCRdb holds only the in-frame ones, with some missing. In the table there are some 240,000 clones, 65% of which are singletons. Specimen: memory CD4+ T cells sorted from blood. Subset denoted: CD45RA-negative fraction. This clonotype was obtained from a man aged 25-45 years in good health.

The CDR3 DNA is TGCGCCAGCAGTGAGGCAGGGGAAAATCAGCCCCAGCATTTT. It translates to CASSEAGENQPQHF. The V call is TRBV10-1, the J call TRBJ1-5, with D possibly TRBD1 on 6 matching bases. Between the trimmed V and J ends, which lost 2 bases and 4 bases, there was a span of 9 bases. The germline CDR1 and CDR2 sequences are WNHNN and SYGVQD (reference sequence). The CDR3 is 14 amino acids.